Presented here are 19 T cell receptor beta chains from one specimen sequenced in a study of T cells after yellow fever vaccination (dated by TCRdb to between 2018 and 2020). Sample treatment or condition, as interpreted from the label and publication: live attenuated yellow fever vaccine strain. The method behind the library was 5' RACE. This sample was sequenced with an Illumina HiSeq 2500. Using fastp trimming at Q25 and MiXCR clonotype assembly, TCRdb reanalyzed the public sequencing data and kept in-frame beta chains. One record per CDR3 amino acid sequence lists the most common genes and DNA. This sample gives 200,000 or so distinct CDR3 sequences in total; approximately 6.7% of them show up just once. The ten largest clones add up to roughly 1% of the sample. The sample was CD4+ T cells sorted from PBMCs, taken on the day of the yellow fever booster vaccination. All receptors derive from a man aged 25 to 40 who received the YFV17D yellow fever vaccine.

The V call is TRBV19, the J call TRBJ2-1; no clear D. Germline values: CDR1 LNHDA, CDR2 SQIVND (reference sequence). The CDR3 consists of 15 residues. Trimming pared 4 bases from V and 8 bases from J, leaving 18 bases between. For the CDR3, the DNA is TGTGCCAGTAGTAAAATCCCCTCCCGGTTGGATGAGCAGTTCTTC. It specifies CASSKIPSRLDEQFF.

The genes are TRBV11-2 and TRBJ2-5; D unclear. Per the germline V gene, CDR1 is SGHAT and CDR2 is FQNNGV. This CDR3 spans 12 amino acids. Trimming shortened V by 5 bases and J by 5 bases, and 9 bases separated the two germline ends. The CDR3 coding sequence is TGTGCCAGCAGCCAGGAGTCCGAGACCCAGTACTTC. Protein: CASSQESETQYF.

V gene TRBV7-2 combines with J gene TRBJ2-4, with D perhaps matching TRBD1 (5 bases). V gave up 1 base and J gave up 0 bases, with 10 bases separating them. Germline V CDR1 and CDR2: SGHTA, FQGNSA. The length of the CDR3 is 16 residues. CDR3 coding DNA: TGTGCCAGCAGCTTAGTGGCAGGGCTAGCCAAAAACATTCAGTACTTC. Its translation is CASSLVAGLAKNIQYF. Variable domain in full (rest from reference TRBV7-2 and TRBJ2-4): GAGVSQSPSNKVTEKGKDVELRCDPISGHTALYWYRQSLGQGLEFLIYFQGNSAPDKSGLPSDRFSAERTGGSVSTLTIQRTQQEDSAVYLCASSLVAGLAKNIQYFGAGTRLSVL.

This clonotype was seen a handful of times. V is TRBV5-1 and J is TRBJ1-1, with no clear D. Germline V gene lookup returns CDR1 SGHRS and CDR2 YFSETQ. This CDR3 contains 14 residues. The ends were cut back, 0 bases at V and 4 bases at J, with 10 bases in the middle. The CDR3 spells CASSLGVSGTEAFF. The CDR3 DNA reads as TGCGCCAGCAGCTTGGGTGTCTCGGGCACTGAAGCTTTCTTT.

In nucleotides, the CDR3 is TGTGCCAGCAGCTTGCAGGGCTATGAAGAGACCCAGTACTTC. It is translated as CASSLQGYEETQYF. V gene TRBV5-4 combines with J gene TRBJ2-5, with D maybe TRBD1 (5 bases). Germline CDR1 reads SGHNT; CDR2 reads YYREEE (reference sequence). The CDR3 is 14 amino acids. The V and J ends lost 1 base and 3 bases respectively, with 10 bases between them.

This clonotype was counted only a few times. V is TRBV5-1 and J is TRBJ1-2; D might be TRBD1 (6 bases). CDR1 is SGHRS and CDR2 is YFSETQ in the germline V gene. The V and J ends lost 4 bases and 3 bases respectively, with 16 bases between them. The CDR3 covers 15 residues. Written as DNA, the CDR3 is TGCGCCAGCAGCCATTGGGGGGGCCATGACTATGGCTACACCTTC. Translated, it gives CASSHWGGHDYGYTF.

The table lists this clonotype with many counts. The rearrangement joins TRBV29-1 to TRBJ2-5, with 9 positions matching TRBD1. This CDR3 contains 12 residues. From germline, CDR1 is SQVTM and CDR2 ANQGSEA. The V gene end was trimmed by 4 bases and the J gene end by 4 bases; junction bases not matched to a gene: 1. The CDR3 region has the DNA TGCAGCGTTGTGGGACAGGGAGAGACCCAGTACTTC. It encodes CSVVGQGETQYF.

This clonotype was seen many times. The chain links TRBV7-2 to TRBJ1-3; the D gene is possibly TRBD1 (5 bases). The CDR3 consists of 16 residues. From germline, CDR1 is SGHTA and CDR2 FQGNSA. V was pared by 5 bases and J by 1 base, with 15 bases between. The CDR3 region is CASSPKRGTSGNTIYF. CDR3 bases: TGTGCCAGCAGCCCAAAGAGGGGCACATCTGGAAACACCATATATTTT.

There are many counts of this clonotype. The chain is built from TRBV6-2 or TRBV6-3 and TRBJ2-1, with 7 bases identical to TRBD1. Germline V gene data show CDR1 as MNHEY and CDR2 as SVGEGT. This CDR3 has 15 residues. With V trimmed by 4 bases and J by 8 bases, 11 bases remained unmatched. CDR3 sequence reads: CASSSAHPTGYEQFF. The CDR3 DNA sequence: TGTGCCAGCAGTTCCGCCCACCCGACAGGGTATGAGCAGTTCTTC.

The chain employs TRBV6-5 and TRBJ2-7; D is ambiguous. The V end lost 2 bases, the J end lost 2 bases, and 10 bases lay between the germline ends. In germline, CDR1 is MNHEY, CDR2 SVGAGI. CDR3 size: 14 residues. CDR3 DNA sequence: TGTGCCAGCAGTTACCCAGACGGTCCCTACGAGCAGTACTTC. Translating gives CASSYPDGPYEQYF.

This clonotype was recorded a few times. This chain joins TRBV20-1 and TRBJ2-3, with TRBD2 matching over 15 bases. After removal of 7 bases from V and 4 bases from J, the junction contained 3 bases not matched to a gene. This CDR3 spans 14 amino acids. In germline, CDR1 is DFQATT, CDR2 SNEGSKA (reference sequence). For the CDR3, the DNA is TGCAGTGGGACTAGCGGGAGGGTTGCAGATACGCAGTATTTT. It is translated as CSGTSGRVADTQYF.

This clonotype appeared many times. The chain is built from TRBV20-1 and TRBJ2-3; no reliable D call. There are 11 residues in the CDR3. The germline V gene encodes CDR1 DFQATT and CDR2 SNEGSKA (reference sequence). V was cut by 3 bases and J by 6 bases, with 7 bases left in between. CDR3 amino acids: CSARFWDTQYF. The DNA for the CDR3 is TGCAGTGCTAGGTTTTGGGATACGCAGTATTTT.

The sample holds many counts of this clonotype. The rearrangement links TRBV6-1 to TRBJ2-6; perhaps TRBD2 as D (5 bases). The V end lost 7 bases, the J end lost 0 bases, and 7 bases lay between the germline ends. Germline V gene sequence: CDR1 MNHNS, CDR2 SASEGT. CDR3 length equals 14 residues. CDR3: CASMEVSGANVLTF. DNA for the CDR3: TGTGCCAGCATGGAGGTCTCTGGGGCCAACGTCCTGACTTTC.

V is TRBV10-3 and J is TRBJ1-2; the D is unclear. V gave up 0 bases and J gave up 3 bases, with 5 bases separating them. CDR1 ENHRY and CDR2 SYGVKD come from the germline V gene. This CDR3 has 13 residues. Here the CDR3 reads CAISESDYYGYTF. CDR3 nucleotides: TGTGCCATCAGTGAGTCGGATTACTATGGCTACACCTTC.

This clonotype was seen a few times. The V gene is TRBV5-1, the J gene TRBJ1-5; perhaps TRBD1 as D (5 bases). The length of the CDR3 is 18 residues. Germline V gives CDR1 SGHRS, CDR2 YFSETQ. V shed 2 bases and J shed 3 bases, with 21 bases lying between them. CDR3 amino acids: CASSLNPTGQGNNQPQHF. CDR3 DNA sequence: TGCGCCAGCAGCTTAAATCCTACTGGGCAGGGAAACAATCAGCCCCAGCATTTT. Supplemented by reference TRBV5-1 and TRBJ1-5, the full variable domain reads KAGVTQTPRYLIKTRGQQVTLSCSPISGHRSVSWYQQTPGQGLQFLFEYFSETQRNKGNFPGRFSGRQFSNSRSEMNVSTLELGDSALYLCASSLNPTGQGNNQPQHFGDGTRLSIL.

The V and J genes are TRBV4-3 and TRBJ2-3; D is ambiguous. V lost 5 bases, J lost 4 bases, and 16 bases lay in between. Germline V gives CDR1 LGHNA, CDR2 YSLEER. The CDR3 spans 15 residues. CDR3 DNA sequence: TGCGCCAGCAGCGTACAAAGGGTTTCCGCAGATACGCAGTATTTT. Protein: CASSVQRVSADTQYF.

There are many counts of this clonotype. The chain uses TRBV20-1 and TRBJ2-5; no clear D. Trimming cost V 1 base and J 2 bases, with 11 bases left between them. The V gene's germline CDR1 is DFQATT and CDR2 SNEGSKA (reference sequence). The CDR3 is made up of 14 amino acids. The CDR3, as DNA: TGCAGTGCTAGAGTACCGCAGATACAAGAGACCCAGTACTTC. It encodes CSARVPQIQETQYF.

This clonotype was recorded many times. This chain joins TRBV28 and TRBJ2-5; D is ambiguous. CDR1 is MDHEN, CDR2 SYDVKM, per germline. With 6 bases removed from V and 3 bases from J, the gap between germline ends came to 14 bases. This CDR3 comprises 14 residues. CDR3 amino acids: CASRRRRAEETQYF. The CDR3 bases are TGTGCCAGCAGGCGCCGCCGAGCCGAAGAGACCCAGTACTTC.

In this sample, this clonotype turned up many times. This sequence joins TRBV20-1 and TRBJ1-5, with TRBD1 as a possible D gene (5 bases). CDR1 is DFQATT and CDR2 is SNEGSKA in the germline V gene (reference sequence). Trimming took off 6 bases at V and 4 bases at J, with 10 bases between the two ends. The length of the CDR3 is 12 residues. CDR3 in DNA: TGCAGTGCGTGGGGGAGGAATCAGCCCCAGCATTTT. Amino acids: CSAWGRNQPQHF.